This T cell receptor beta chain was sequenced for a study of identical twins. Study conclusions and caveats: High-abundance cord blood beta clonotypes had fewer insertions; memory repertoires showed none. Out-of-frame TCR alpha sharing in monozygotic twins exceeded recombination model predictions.

This clonotype has just a few counts. Its target is not known. One entry per CDR3 protein, called by TCRdb with MiXCR from the 5' RACE reads. Here the sample spans around 200,000 distinct CDR3 sequences, approximately 9% being singletons. The sequence derives from a woman between 18 and 29 years old in good health. Sequenced input: memory (CD45RO+) T cells sorted from blood.

The CDR3 sequence: CSARDRGKGEAFF. CDR3 in DNA: TGCAGTGCTAGGGACAGGGGGAAAGGTGAAGCTTTCTTT. The chain joins TRBV20-1 to TRBJ1-1, with 10 bases matching TRBD1. From germline, CDR1 is DFQATT and CDR2 SNEGSKA (reference sequence). The CDR3 is 13 amino acids. With 3 bases clipped from V and 7 bases from J, the junction kept 5 bases outside the gene matches.